These 24 T cell receptor beta chains share one sample of origin, sequenced in a study of blood T cell repertoires in COVID-19. Data came from immunoSEQ multiplex PCR; TCRdb stores just in-frame clones and leaves some out. This table holds approximately 64,000 clones, more than 65% found once. The sequenced material came from peripheral blood. These receptors came from a woman aged 70-85 years with acute or convalescent COVID-19.

The V gene is TRBV5-1, the J gene TRBJ1-1; tentatively, D is TRBD1 (6 bases). Germline CDR1 reads SGHRS; CDR2 reads YFSETQ. The CDR3 extends over 15 amino acids. The V end was cut by 0 bases, the J end by 4 bases, with 13 bases between. The CDR3 bases are TGCGCCAGCAGCTTGGAGGGGACACAGAGCACTGAAGCTTTCTTT. Translating it yields CASSLEGTQSTEAFF.

This chain uses TRBV2 with TRBJ2-7; a weak D match, TRBD1 (5 bases). V was cut by 3 bases and J by 3 bases, with 9 bases left in between. The V gene's germline CDR1 is SNHLY and CDR2 FYNNEI. The CDR3 has 13 amino acids. CDR3 sequence reads: CASSDRQYYEQYF. CDR3 in DNA: TGTGCCAGCAGTGACCGACAGTACTACGAGCAGTACTTC.

This clone has more than one count but fewer than ten. The chain is built from TRBV28 and TRBJ1-3, with D unclear. CDR3 length equals 14 residues. CDR1 and CDR2 (germline): MDHEN, SYDVKM. Trimming cost V 5 bases and J 0 bases, with 8 bases left between them. The CDR3 DNA reads as TGTGCCAGCAGTCGGAGCCTCTCTGGAAACACCATATATTTT. It codes for CASSRSLSGNTIYF.

This clone was counted a single time. The chain uses TRBV27 and TRBJ2-7; TRBD2 matches at 14 bases. Germline values: CDR1 MNHEY, CDR2 SMNVEV (reference sequence). CDR3 size: 19 residues. Trimming at V came to 6 bases and at J to 2 bases, leaving 15 bases not matched to a gene. The CDR3 DNA sequence: TGTGCCAGCAGGCGGGGACTAGCGGGAGTGGGCACCGCAACCTACGAGCAGTACTTC. Encoded protein: CASRRGLAGVGTATYEQYF.

This chain joins TRBV2 and TRBJ1-5; the D is unclear. The V end lost 3 bases, the J end lost 7 bases, and 10 bases lay between the germline ends. CDR1 and CDR2 from the germline V gene are SNHLY and FYNNEI. The CDR3 runs to 13 residues. The CDR3: CASSDLPGQPQHF. CDR3 DNA: TGTGCCAGCAGTGACCTGCCGGGGCAGCCCCAGCATTTT.

J is TRBJ2-7 and V is TRBV12-3 or TRBV12-4; D ambiguous. The CDR3 loop spans 12 amino acids. Trimming stripped 3 bases from V and 6 bases from J, with 9 bases between. The CDR3 loop reads CASSFIQSEQYF. DNA of the CDR3: TGTGCCAGCAGTTTCATCCAGTCCGAGCAGTACTTC.

This clone was recorded only once. The chain has TRBV4-3 and TRBJ1-1; 8 positions agree with TRBD1. CDR1 and CDR2 (germline): LGHNA, YSLEER. CDR3 length: 14 amino acids. V lost 1 base to trimming and J lost 5 bases; unmatched junction nucleotides: 3. The DNA for the CDR3 is TGCGCCAGCAGCCAAGCCAGGGGGCGTACTGAAGCTTTCTTT. Protein product: CASSQARGRTEAFF.

J is TRBJ1-5 and V is TRBV3-1 (or the pseudogene TRBV3-2); D perhaps matches TRBD1 (5 bases). V lost 4 bases, J lost 5 bases, and 12 bases lay in between. From germline, CDR1 is LGHDT and CDR2 YNNKEL (reference sequence). CDR3 size: 14 residues. The CDR3 region is CASSPRGGDQPQHF. CDR3 nucleotides: TGTGCCAGCAGCCCTCGGGGGGGGGATCAGCCCCAGCATTTT.

The chain employs TRBV9 and TRBJ2-2, with D unresolved. CDR1 is SGDLS and CDR2 is YYNGEE in the germline V gene. Deletions cut 1 base from V and 3 bases from J, with 7 bases between. This CDR3 is 14 amino acids long. The CDR3 sequence: CASSVMPDTGELFF. The CDR3, as DNA: TGTGCCAGCAGCGTAATGCCGGACACCGGGGAGCTGTTTTTT.

V is TRBV6-6 and J is TRBJ2-2; TRBD2 is a possible D gene (7 bases). The CDR3 has 16 amino acids. Germline CDR1 and CDR2: MNHNY and SVGAGI (reference sequence). V gave up 5 bases and J gave up 3 bases, with 16 bases separating them. CDR3 coding DNA: TGTGCCAGCAGTAGTAGGGGGGGGGCGGACACCGGGGAGCTGTTTTTT. It is translated as CASSSRGGADTGELFF.

V usage is TRBV3-1 (or the pseudogene TRBV3-2) and J usage is TRBJ1-1; no clear D gene. The CDR3 loop spans 14 amino acids. Looked up from germline, CDR1 is LGHDT and CDR2 is YNNKEL (reference sequence). Trimming stripped 4 bases from V and 4 bases from J, with 13 bases between. The CDR3 protein is CASSPLSPGTEAFF. In nucleotides, the CDR3 is TGTGCCAGCAGCCCCCTGAGCCCAGGCACTGAAGCTTTCTTT.

This chain connects TRBV9 to TRBJ1-1; a possible D gene is TRBD1 (5 bases). This CDR3 has 15 amino acids. V shed 0 bases and J shed 7 bases, with 16 bases lying between them. Germline CDR1 is SGDLS and CDR2 is YYNGEE. CDR3 DNA: TGTGCCAGCAGCGTAGGAGCAGAGCGAACAGGTGAAGCTTTCTTT. It translates to CASSVGAERTGEAFF.

This clone appeared once. The genes are TRBV12-3 or TRBV12-4 and TRBJ1-1; 7 bases fit TRBD1. V trimming: 3 bases; J trimming: 5 bases; junction bases outside the gene matches: 3. This CDR3 has 13 residues. CDR3 nucleotides: TGTGCCAGCAGTTTGGCAGGGGGGACTGAAGCTTTCTTT. Protein sequence: CASSLAGGTEAFF.

A single count supports this clone. The CDR3 spells CASSPRTGTADTQYF. CDR3 sequence (DNA): TGTGCCAGCAGCCCTAGGACAGGGACCGCAGATACGCAGTATTTT. The V and J genes are TRBV7-2 and TRBJ2-3; TRBD1 matches 8 bases. This CDR3 spans 15 amino acids. The V gene end was trimmed by 5 bases and the J gene end by 4 bases; junction bases not matched to a gene: 8. CDR1 is SGHTA and CDR2 is FQGNSA in the germline V gene.

The rearrangement uses TRBV15 and TRBJ2-7, with a possible D match to TRBD1 (5 bases). There are 15 residues in the CDR3. The V end lost 0 bases, the J end lost 7 bases, and 16 bases lay between the germline ends. CDR1 is LNHNV, CDR2 YYDKDF, per germline (reference sequence). CDR3 coding DNA: TGTGCCACCAGCAGAGATCGACAGAATACGAGGGAGCAGTACTTC. Encoded protein: CATSRDRQNTREQYF.

V is TRBV7-9 and J is TRBJ2-5; 8 bases align to TRBD2. The junction had 11 bases not matched to a gene; V was cut back by 5 bases and J by 3 bases. The germline V gene encodes CDR1 SEHNR and CDR2 FQNEAQ (reference sequence). The CDR3 length is 16 residues. The CDR3 here is CASSPGDSGNEETQYF. The CDR3 DNA sequence: TGTGCCAGCAGCCCGGGGGATAGCGGGAACGAAGAGACCCAGTACTTC.

The chain uses TRBV3-1 (or the pseudogene TRBV3-2) and TRBJ2-5; D possibly corresponds to TRBD1 (6 bases). Trimming removed 1 base from V and 1 base from J, with 37 bases in between. CDR1 and CDR2 (germline): LGHDT, YNNKEL (reference sequence). The CDR3 totals 24 residues. This CDR3 reads CASSQGGQTIDPRDPSSIQETQYF. The CDR3 DNA sequence: TGTGCCAGCAGCCAAGGAGGACAGACAATTGACCCAAGAGACCCTAGCTCTATCCAAGAGACCCAGTACTTC.

This clone has only one observation. The gene calls are TRBV13 and TRBJ2-5; possibly TRBD1 for D (6 bases). The CDR3 length is 14 residues. V lost 6 bases and J 2 bases, leaving 13 bases between the germline ends. From germline, CDR1 is PRHDT and CDR2 FYEKMQ (reference sequence). CDR3 bases: TGTGCCAGCAGGCGTACAGGGAGTCAAGAGACCCAGTACTTC. Encoded protein: CASRRTGSQETQYF.

The chain joins TRBV7-2 to TRBJ2-4; D is perhaps TRBD1 (6 bases). This CDR3 has 16 residues. Germline CDR1 reads SGHTA; CDR2 reads FQGNSA. Trimming pared 4 bases from V and 0 bases from J, leaving 13 bases between. The CDR3 here is CASSSPTGLAKNIQYF. DNA for the CDR3: TGTGCCAGCAGCTCCCCGACAGGACTAGCCAAAAACATTCAGTACTTC. Variable domain in full (rest from reference TRBV7-2 and TRBJ2-4): GAGVSQSPSNKVTEKGKDVELRCDPISGHTALYWYRQSLGQGLEFLIYFQGNSAPDKSGLPSDRFSAERTGGSVSTLTIQRTQQEDSAVYLCASSSPTGLAKNIQYFGAGTRLSVL.

The gene calls are TRBV7-9 and TRBJ1-5; possible D gene TRBD1, 6 bases. Trimming cost V 1 base and J 2 bases, with 6 bases left between them. The CDR3 is made up of 14 amino acids. Germline V CDR1 and CDR2: SEHNR, FQNEAQ (reference sequence). The CDR3 coding sequence is TGTGCCAGCAGCTTAGGGACAGGCAATCAGCCCCAGCATTTT. Protein product: CASSLGTGNQPQHF.

This clone was counted a single time. The chain uses TRBV5-4 and TRBJ1-1, with D maybe TRBD1 (6 bases). This CDR3 has 14 residues. Looked up from germline, CDR1 is SGHNT and CDR2 is YYREEE (reference sequence). V lost 3 bases to trimming and J lost 4 bases, with 13 bases between them. CDR3 loop: CASSSNRVGTEAFF. In nucleotides, the CDR3 is TGTGCCAGCAGCTCGAACAGGGTAGGCACTGAAGCTTTCTTT. Full variable domain (rest looked up from reference TRBV5-4 and TRBJ1-1): ETGVTQSPTHLIKTRGQQVTLRCSSQSGHNTVSWYQQALGQGPQFIFQYYREEENGRGNFPPRFSGLQFPNYSSELNVNALELDDSALYLCASSSNRVGTEAFFGQGTRLTVV.

The J gene is TRBJ2-1, the V gene TRBV20-1; a possible D gene is TRBD2 (6 bases). The CDR3 length is 11 residues. Germline V gene data show CDR1 as DFQATT and CDR2 as SNEGSKA (reference sequence). The V and J ends lost 2 bases and 10 bases respectively, with 9 bases between them. The chain's CDR3 is CSARPTREQFF. The CDR3 DNA is TGCAGTGCTAGACCGACTAGAGAGCAGTTCTTC.

This clone was observed once. The rearrangement uses TRBV19 and TRBJ1-2, with 7 bases identical to TRBD1. The CDR3 is 14 amino acids. V lost 5 bases to trimming and J lost 8 bases; unmatched junction nucleotides: 11. Germline CDR1 and CDR2: LNHDA and SQIVND (reference sequence). CDR3 region: CASSSETGVRGYTF. CDR3 sequence (DNA): TGTGCCAGTAGTTCAGAAACAGGGGTCCGCGGCTACACCTTC.

CDR3 region: CASSQGQEGYTF. The CDR3 coding sequence is TGTGCCAGCAGCCAGGGGCAGGAAGGCTACACCTTC. The rearrangement links TRBV3-1 (or the pseudogene TRBV3-2) to TRBJ1-2; TRBD1 might be the D (5 bases). Germline CDR1 LGHDT, CDR2 YNNKEL (reference sequence). The CDR3 has 12 amino acids. With 3 bases removed from V and 8 bases from J, the gap between germline ends came to 10 bases.